The source of this T cell receptor (beta chain) is a study of blood T cell repertoires in COVID-19. In the original analysis: Estimated nucleated cell counts came from reference gene primer amplification. The data were produced by immunoSEQ multiplex PCR, yet TCRdb's version contains in-frame clones alone and is incomplete. The V and J calls and the clone size are those of that table, but D and trimming were determined from the DNA. The sample shows around 270,000 clones, around 86% of them seen only once. The CDR3 extends over 15 amino acids. V lost 8 bases, J lost 6 bases, and 4 bases stayed unmatched. Per the germline V gene, CDR1 is MNHEY and CDR2 is SVGAGI.

The chain uses TRBV6-5 and TRBJ2-2; 15 bases fit TRBD2. The source is a woman in her sixties with COVID-19, enrolled during active disease. The sample comprised peripheral blood. Here the CDR3 reads CASSGLAGGAGELFF. Here the CDR3 DNA reads TGTGCCAGCTCGGGACTAGCGGGAGGCGCCGGGGAGCTGTTTTTT.